The clone carrying this T cell receptor (beta chain) has only a few counts. The antigen remains unidentified. The data belong to a study of CD8 T cells in ankylosing spondylitis. Study-level results: Disease-linked clones bore a CD8+ phenotype and were relatively rare in peripheral blood. What seemed typical of ankylosing spondylitis blood was a TCR beta motif built from roughly eight highly homologous variants.

Germline V lookup: CDR1 SGHKS, CDR2 YYEKEE (reference sequence). The CDR3 totals 14 residues. The germline V and J ends were trimmed by 5 bases and 3 bases, with 15 bases remaining between them. TCRdb called the 5' RACE reads again in MiXCR, with one record for every CDR3 protein. This sample has some 700,000 distinct CDR3 sequences; around a fifth occur once, and the top ten carry under 20%. Material: blood, either unsorted or a sorted T cell fraction (not recorded which). This TCR derives from a male donor with ankylosing spondylitis. The chain uses TRBV5-5 and TRBJ2-7, with TRBD1 as a possible D gene (5 bases). In nucleotides, the CDR3 is TGTGCCAGCAGTAACTTAGGGGCGGTCTACGAGCAGTACTTC. Translating gives CASSNLGAVYEQYF.